The 16 T cell receptor beta chains listed next were all sequenced from one sample in a study of shared clonotypes between healthy human individuals. Clones were sequenced by immunoSEQ multiplex PCR, and TCRdb holds only the in-frame ones, with some missing. The sample consists of around 2,100,000 clones, just under 95% of them appearing once. Naive CD8 cells comprised CD45RO-negative, CCR7-positively selected cells, excluding terminally differentiated effector memory CD45RA+ cells. The sequencing sample was made of naive CD8+ T cells sorted from blood. The receptor set was obtained from a young man in good health.

This clone occurred a few times. This specimen includes other DNA sequences encoding the same CDR3. The chain joins TRBV7-9 to TRBJ2-7; no clear D gene. Per the germline V gene, CDR1 is SEHNR and CDR2 is FQNEAQ (reference sequence). This CDR3 spans 12 amino acids. The V end lost 5 bases, the J end lost 2 bases, and 7 bases lay between the germline ends. The CDR3 region is CASSITAYEQYF. The CDR3 DNA reads TGTGCCAGCAGCATCACAGCCTACGAGCAGTACTTC.

This clone was observed once. This sequence joins TRBV5-6 and TRBJ2-3, with D uncertain. This CDR3 is built from 13 residues. V was shortened by 2 bases and J by 5 bases, with 9 bases between the two germline ends. Germline V CDR1 and CDR2: SGHDT, YYEEEE. DNA of the CDR3: TGTGCCAGCAGCTTCAGTTTAGGAGATACGCAGTATTTT. It translates to CASSFSLGDTQYF.

The chain links TRBV30 to TRBJ1-3, with unresolved D. V lost 1 base to trimming and J lost 14 bases, with 9 bases between them. The CDR3 extends over 10 amino acids. Germline CDR1 and CDR2: GTSNPN and SVGIG (reference sequence). The CDR3 is CAWSGGSVYF. The CDR3 coding sequence is TGTGCCTGGAGTGGAGGTTCCGTATATTTT.

The rearrangement joins TRBV5-8 to TRBJ1-2; D is uncertain. The CDR3 has 9 residues. Germline CDR1 and CDR2: SGHTS and YDEGEE. Trimming cost V 8 bases and J 1 base, with 0 bases left between them. This chain's CDR3 is CASNYGYTF. CDR3 bases: TGTGCCAGTAACTATGGCTACACCTTC.

As to this clone: The same CDR3 is also encoded by other DNA sequences in this sample. This chain connects TRBV5-6 to TRBJ2-7; D is possibly TRBD1 (6 bases). This CDR3 contains 13 residues. V was clipped by 0 bases and J by 3 bases, with 7 bases between them. The germline gives CDR1 SGHDT, CDR2 YYEEEE. The CDR3 coding sequence is TGTGCCAGCAGCTTGGAAGGGGGCTACGAGCAGTACTTC. This codes for CASSLEGGYEQYF.

The chain joins TRBV6-5 to TRBJ2-7, with 7 positions matching TRBD2. Looked up from germline, CDR1 is MNHEY and CDR2 is SVGAGI. The CDR3 is 16 amino acids. The V segment lost 0 bases and the J segment 0 bases; nucleotides outside the gene matches: 5. The CDR3 DNA sequence: TGTGCCAGCAGTTACTCGCCTAGCGGAGACTCCTACGAGCAGTACTTC. Protein product: CASSYSPSGDSYEQYF.

The V gene is TRBV28, the J gene TRBJ2-3; 8 nucleotides match TRBD2. CDR1 MDHEN and CDR2 SYDVKM come from the germline V gene. This CDR3 contains 14 residues. Losses at the gene ends were 6 bases for V and 0 bases for J; bases not matched to a gene: 2. The CDR3 loop is CASRASGSTDTQYF. The DNA of the CDR3 is TGTGCCAGCAGGGCTAGCGGGAGCACAGATACGCAGTATTTT.

The rearrangement joins TRBV4-3 to TRBJ2-2; D is undetermined. CDR1 and CDR2 (germline): LGHNA, YSLEER. This CDR3 region has 12 residues. The germline V and J ends were trimmed by 6 bases and 6 bases, with 8 bases remaining between them. The CDR3 DNA reads as TGCGCCAGCAGGAGCTTTTCCGGGGAGCTGTTTTTT. Encoded protein: CASRSFSGELFF.

Only one count was recorded for this clone. The chain couples TRBV30 to TRBJ1-1; 10 bases align to TRBD1. V was clipped by 5 bases and J by 6 bases; unmatched bases: 6. The CDR3 covers 13 residues. In germline, CDR1 is GTSNPN, CDR2 SVGIG (reference sequence). The CDR3 here is CAWGDRGGPEAFF. The CDR3 DNA is TGTGCCTGGGGGGACAGGGGAGGGCCTGAAGCTTTCTTT.

The V gene is TRBV28, the J gene TRBJ2-3; 7 bases fit TRBD2. Germline loops: CDR1 MDHEN, CDR2 SYDVKM. The CDR3 has 13 residues. With V trimmed by 6 bases and J by 2 bases, 2 bases remained unmatched. In nucleotides, the CDR3 is TGTGCCAGCAGACTAGCGAACACAGATACGCAGTATTTT. Its translation: CASRLANTDTQYF. The entire variable domain, with the rest obtained from reference TRBV28 and TRBJ2-3, is as follows: DVKVTQSSRYLVKRTGEKVFLECVQDMDHENMFWYRQDPGLGLRLIYFSYDVKMKEKGDIPEGYSVSREKKERFSLILESASTNQTSMYLCASRLANTDTQYFGPGTRLTVL.

As for this clone: The same CDR3 is also encoded by other DNA sequences in this sample. V gene TRBV7-2 combines with J gene TRBJ2-3, with 11 bases aligning to TRBD2. Losses at the gene ends were 1 base for V and 4 bases for J; bases not matched to a gene: 1. The CDR3 sequence is 15 residues long. Germline loops: CDR1 SGHTA, CDR2 FQGNSA. CDR3 in DNA: TGTGCCAGCAGCTTAGTAGCGGGAGGGCCAGATACGCAGTATTTT. This gives the protein CASSLVAGGPDTQYF. Full variable domain (outside the CDR3, taken from reference TRBV7-2 and TRBJ2-3): GAGVSQSPSNKVTEKGKDVELRCDPISGHTALYWYRQSLGQGLEFLIYFQGNSAPDKSGLPSDRFSAERTGGSVSTLTIQRTQQEDSAVYLCASSLVAGGPDTQYFGPGTRLTVL.

This chain connects TRBV11-2 to TRBJ2-7; TRBD2 matches 9 bases. V shed 3 bases, J shed 4 bases, and the junction held 7 bases outside the gene matches. Germline V gene lookup returns CDR1 SGHAT and CDR2 FQNNGV. This CDR3 is built from 15 residues. DNA for the CDR3: TGTGCCAGCAGCTTCGGGGCGGGAGGGCAATACGAGCAGTACTTC. Its translation is CASSFGAGGQYEQYF.

The V and J genes are TRBV4-1 and TRBJ2-7, with 9 nucleotides matching TRBD1. Trimming cost V 0 bases and J 6 bases; bases outside gene matches: 12. The CDR3 has 17 amino acids. The V gene's germline CDR1 is MGHRA and CDR2 YSYEKL. This CDR3 is CASSQDTETGGFGEQYF. CDR3 nucleotides: TGCGCCAGCAGCCAAGATACCGAGACAGGGGGATTTGGCGAGCAGTACTTC.

V is TRBV5-6 and J is TRBJ2-7; D perhaps matches TRBD2 (5 bases). Germline V gene sequence: CDR1 SGHDT, CDR2 YYEEEE. The CDR3 sequence is 15 residues long. V shed 6 bases and J shed 10 bases, with 26 bases lying between them. The CDR3 loop is CASTNPNGLPNPQYF. The CDR3 nucleotides are TGTGCCAGCACTAATCCTAATGGACTCCCTAACCCCCAGTACTTC.

The chain combines TRBV4-1 with TRBJ1-3, with no clear D. Trimming removed 3 bases at V and 2 bases at J, with 11 bases between. CDR3 length: 15 amino acids. The V gene's germline CDR1 is MGHRA and CDR2 YSYEKL. The CDR3 nucleotides are TGCGCCAGCAGCCAGGCCGGGCCCCCTGGAAACACCATATATTTT. It is translated as CASSQAGPPGNTIYF.

DNA for the CDR3: TGCAGCGTTCGGGGGAGGACAGACGGCTCCTACGAGCAGTACTTC. Amino acid sequence: CSVRGRTDGSYEQYF. V is TRBV29-1 and J is TRBJ2-7; D may be TRBD1 or TRBD2 (6 bases each). Germline values: CDR1 SQVTM, CDR2 ANQGSEA. Deletions cut 5 bases from V and 0 bases from J, with 17 bases between. This CDR3 has 15 amino acids.